The 30 T cell receptor beta chains reported below all come from one sample, sequenced in a study of T cells in Graves' hyperthyroidism and ophthalmopathy. TCR beta CDR3 region amplification was performed from RNA transcripts. The HTBI set primed first-round TCR CDR3 RT-PCR. Each CDR3 protein is one row after TCRdb ran MiXCR on the multiplex PCR reads. The top ten hold just under 8% of the sample, which has a few hundred thousand distinct CDR3 sequences, more than 15% seen once. Input material: blood. These receptors all come from a woman aged 18-29 years with Graves' hyperthyroidism.

With respect to this clonotype: A much larger clone is a single base away; this may be a read error. The genes are TRBV6-1 and TRBJ2-2; 7 bases line up with TRBD2. The CDR3 has 15 amino acids. CDR1 is MNHNS and CDR2 is SASEGT in the germline V gene. The CDR3 sequence: CASKLLASNTGELVF. The CDR3 bases are TGTGCCAGCAAACTACTAGCGTCGAACACCGGGGAGCTGGTTTTT.

Ten or more counts support this clonotype. The V gene is TRBV6-6, the J gene TRBJ2-7, with 10 bases matching TRBD1. The junction had 2 bases not matched to a gene; V was cut back by 0 bases and J by 3 bases. Germline CDR1 is MNHNY and CDR2 is SVGAGI (reference sequence). This CDR3 region has 15 residues. Written as DNA, the CDR3 is TGTGCCAGCAGTTACTCGGGACAGGGGATCTACGAGCAGTACTTC. This sequence encodes CASSYSGQGIYEQYF.

This clonotype showed up many times. The gene calls are TRBV5-1 and TRBJ2-2; no reliable D call. CDR3 length: 16 residues. Germline CDR1 reads SGHRS; CDR2 reads YFSETQ. Trimming removed 0 bases from V and 0 bases from J, with 9 bases in between. CDR3: CASSLAAQTNTGELFF. CDR3 DNA: TGCGCCAGCAGCTTGGCGGCCCAGACGAACACCGGGGAGCTGTTTTTT.

This clonotype was counted many times. The V gene is TRBV6-1, the J gene TRBJ2-5, with 7 bases aligning to TRBD1. V trimming: 0 bases; J trimming: 2 bases; junction bases outside the gene matches: 6. Per the germline V gene, CDR1 is MNHNS and CDR2 is SASEGT. The CDR3 contains 16 residues. The CDR3 spells CASSEALTGRQETQYF. As DNA, the CDR3 is TGTGCCAGCAGTGAAGCGCTGACAGGGAGACAAGAGACCCAGTACTTC.

This clonotype was detected a few times. A much bigger clone sits one base away, suggesting this may be a read error. The chain has TRBV20-1 and TRBJ2-7; tentatively, D is TRBD2 (6 bases). Germline CDR1 and CDR2: DFQATT and SNEGSKA (reference sequence). V shed 0 bases and J shed 1 base, with 13 bases lying between them. The CDR3 consists of 15 residues. DNA of the CDR3: TGCAGTGCTAGAGATGTAGCGGAGGAATCCTACGAGCAGTACTTC. Protein: CSARDVAEESYEQYF.

This clonotype turned up a few times. The chain joins TRBV19 to TRBJ1-1; 9 nucleotides agree with TRBD1. CDR3 size: 14 residues. The germline gives CDR1 LNHDA, CDR2 SQIVND (reference sequence). The V segment lost 6 bases and the J segment 3 bases; nucleotides outside the gene matches: 5. The CDR3, as DNA: TGTGCCAGTAGAAGACAGGGGGGGCACACTGAAGCTTTCTTT. As protein: CASRRQGGHTEAFF.

For this clonotype: With a much larger clone just one base away, this may be a read error. This chain uses TRBV6-9 with TRBJ2-5, with 13 nucleotides matching TRBD2. The CDR3 extends over 16 amino acids. CDR1 is MNHGY and CDR2 is SVAAGI in the germline V gene. CDR3: CANSYAGTSGDETQYF. For the CDR3, the DNA is TGTGCCAACAGTTACGCCGGGACTAGCGGGGACGAGACCCAGTACTTC.

The gene calls are TRBV11-1 and TRBJ2-1, with 13 bases matching TRBD2. The V segment lost 3 bases and the J segment 6 bases; nucleotides outside the gene matches: 2. In germline, CDR1 is SGHAT, CDR2 FQDESV (reference sequence). This CDR3 comprises 15 residues. CDR3 residues: CASSFGLAGANEQFF. CDR3 in DNA: TGTGCCAGCAGCTTCGGACTAGCGGGGGCCAATGAGCAGTTCTTC.

Comment on this clonotype: A much larger clone lies one base from this, so it may be a read error. The chain carries TRBV7-6 and TRBJ2-3; D perhaps matches TRBD1 (5 bases). Germline CDR1 is SGHVS and CDR2 is FNYEAQ. V gave up 4 bases and J gave up 1 base, with 15 bases separating them. The CDR3 contains 16 residues. The CDR3 loop reads CASSSNLQGCTDTQYF. In DNA, the CDR3 is TGTGCCAGCAGCTCAAACCTCCAGGGCTGCACAGATACGCAGTATTTT. Full variable domain (outside the CDR3, taken from reference TRBV7-6 and TRBJ2-3): GAGVSQSPRYKVTKRGQDVALRCDPISGHVSLYWYRQALGQGPEFLTYFNYEAQQDKSGLPNDRFSAERPEGSISTLTIQRTEQRDSAMYRCASSSNLQGCTDTQYFGPGTRLTVL.

This clonotype has a count of ten or more. CDR3 residues: CASTSENGGEAFF. The CDR3 DNA reads as TGTGCCAGCACTTCTGAGAATGGGGGTGAAGCTTTCTTT. The rearrangement uses TRBV6-1 and TRBJ1-1; D may be TRBD1 (5 bases). The V and J ends lost 7 bases and 7 bases respectively, with 16 bases between them. In germline, CDR1 is MNHNS, CDR2 SASEGT. This CDR3 comprises 13 residues.

The chain couples TRBV6-1 to TRBJ2-5; the match to TRBD2 covers 13 bases. The trim removed 7 bases at V and 1 base at J, leaving 6 bases unmatched. The CDR3 runs 16 residues. Per the germline V gene, CDR1 is MNHNS and CDR2 is SASEGT. CDR3 sequence (DNA): TGTGCCAGCACCGGGACTAGCGGGGACCCCCAAGAGACCCAGTACTTC. Translated: CASTGTSGDPQETQYF.

This clonotype showed up just a few times. The chain couples TRBV7-2 to TRBJ1-3, with a tentative D call TRBD1 (5 bases). V was pared by 5 bases and J by 2 bases, with 16 bases between. The CDR3 runs to 16 residues. Germline V gene data show CDR1 as SGHTA and CDR2 as FQGNSA. This CDR3 reads CASSPHQGVAGNTIYF. Written as DNA, the CDR3 is TGTGCCAGCAGCCCCCACCAGGGAGTAGCTGGAAACACCATATATTTT.

This clonotype has just a few counts. The chain joins TRBV24-1 to TRBJ2-3; TRBD1 agrees at 8 bases. The CDR3 loop spans 17 amino acids. The V gene's germline CDR1 is KGHDR and CDR2 SFDVKD. V lost 3 bases to trimming and J lost 0 bases; unmatched junction nucleotides: 7. CDR3: CATSDQTGDTSTDTQYF. The CDR3 nucleotides are TGTGCCACCAGTGATCAGACAGGGGATACTAGCACAGATACGCAGTATTTT.

This clonotype was seen repeatedly, ten times or more. The V gene is TRBV6-1, the J gene TRBJ2-7; no clear D. The V and J ends lost 1 base and 5 bases respectively, with 6 bases between them. Germline CDR1 reads MNHNS; CDR2 reads SASEGT. The CDR3 extends over 12 amino acids. The DNA of the CDR3 is TGTGCCAGCAGTGAAGGGCGGAACGAGCAGTACTTC. As protein: CASSEGRNEQYF.

Ten or more counts support this clonotype. V usage is TRBV12-5 and J usage is TRBJ2-2; D is possibly TRBD1 (5 bases). Germline V lookup: CDR1 LGHNT, CDR2 FRNRAP. V lost 4 bases and J 4 bases, leaving 22 bases between the germline ends. The length of the CDR3 is 18 residues. The CDR3 coding sequence is TGTGCTAGTGGTTCACACCCCTACAGGATGGATGGCACCGGGGAGCTGTTTTTT. It yields the protein CASGSHPYRMDGTGELFF.

The table lists this clonotype with many counts. The genes are TRBV5-1 and TRBJ2-1; 13 positions agree with TRBD2. The CDR3 loop spans 16 amino acids. The V gene end was trimmed by 5 bases and the J gene end by 6 bases; junction bases not matched to a gene: 8. Germline loops: CDR1 SGHRS, CDR2 YFSETQ. The CDR3 spells CASRDLRLAGGNEQFF. In nucleotides, the CDR3 is TGCGCCAGCAGGGACTTAAGACTAGCGGGAGGCAATGAGCAGTTCTTC.

The chain carries TRBV6-5 and TRBJ1-2; the D gene is possibly TRBD1 (5 bases). Trimming removed 2 bases from V and 8 bases from J, with 12 bases in between. The CDR3 sequence is 13 residues long. The V gene's germline CDR1 is MNHEY and CDR2 SVGAGI. CDR3 residues: CASSYQGPRGYTF. The DNA of the CDR3 is TGTGCCAGCAGTTACCAGGGACCCCGGGGCTACACCTTC.

The chain is built from TRBV19 and TRBJ1-6; no definite D call. Germline assignment: CDR1 LNHDA and CDR2 SQIVND (reference sequence). The CDR3 runs to 12 residues. The ends were cut back, 8 bases at V and 7 bases at J, with 9 bases in the middle. CDR3 amino acids: CASGSFNSPLHF. CDR3 coding DNA: TGTGCCAGTGGCAGTTTCAATTCACCCCTCCACTTT.

This clonotype was counted many times. The chain couples TRBV28 to TRBJ1-4; no firm D call. Trimming took off 3 bases at V and 6 bases at J, with 8 bases between the two ends. The CDR3 contains 13 residues. Germline V gene lookup returns CDR1 MDHEN and CDR2 SYDVKM. CDR3 nucleotide sequence: TGTGCCAGCAGTTTTTTAGCGCATGAAAAACTGTTTTTT. Protein: CASSFLAHEKLFF.

There are a few counts of this clonotype. The chain uses TRBV7-8 and TRBJ1-2, with a weak D call TRBD1 (5 bases). V dropped 1 base and J dropped 8 bases, with 14 bases sitting between them. CDR3 length equals 14 residues. The germline V gene encodes CDR1 SGHVS and CDR2 FQNEAQ. CDR3 sequence (DNA): TGTGCCAGCAGCTTAGATGGGGACCTTGGAGGCTACACCTTC. Translated, it gives CASSLDGDLGGYTF.

The genes are TRBV10-3 and TRBJ2-4; 9 bases map to TRBD1. The CDR3 contains 20 residues. Trimming cost V 1 base and J 2 bases; bases outside gene matches: 15. Germline values: CDR1 ENHRY, CDR2 SYGVKD. The CDR3 protein is CAISEWWDRAPLVSKNIQYF. In DNA, the CDR3 is TGTGCCATCAGTGAGTGGTGGGACAGGGCGCCCCTCGTTTCCAAAAACATTCAGTACTTC.

Points on this clonotype: A read error may explain this, as a much larger clone is one base away. This likely comes from a read error, as the CDR3 has no conserved phenylalanine or tryptophan at its end. The chain couples TRBV7-6 to TRBJ1-2; tentative D call: TRBD1 (6 bases). CDR1 is SGHVS, CDR2 FNYEAQ, per germline. The CDR3 is 16 amino acids. The CDR3 DNA reads TGTGCCAGCAGCATAGCAGGGGTCCTCCTTAACTATGGCTACACCCTC. Its protein is CASSIAGVLLNYGYTL.

This clonotype was counted only a few times. The chain is built from TRBV5-1 and TRBJ2-7; TRBD1 matches 7 bases. CDR1 and CDR2 from the germline V gene are SGHRS and YFSETQ. CDR3 size: 14 residues. Losses at the gene ends were 2 bases for V and 6 bases for J; bases not matched to a gene: 8. For the CDR3, the DNA is TGCGCCAGCAGCTTCGCAGGGGACAGCCCCGAGCAGTACTTC. It specifies CASSFAGDSPEQYF.

The chain has TRBV11-3 and TRBJ2-7, with 15 bases that match TRBD2. V trimming: 1 base; J trimming: 1 base; junction bases outside the gene matches: 5. The CDR3 has 18 residues. Germline CDR1 is SGHNT and CDR2 is YENEEA. The CDR3 is CASSLGGTSGGPSYEQYF. As DNA, the CDR3 is TGTGCCAGCAGCTTAGGGGGGACTAGCGGGGGGCCTTCCTACGAGCAGTACTTC.

The chain joins TRBV12-3 or TRBV12-4 to TRBJ2-1; 10 nucleotides match TRBD2. The CDR3 has 15 amino acids. V shed 3 bases, J shed 7 bases, and the junction held 6 bases outside the gene matches. CDR3 bases: TGTGCCAGCAGTTTTATAGCGGGAGGTTTAAATGAGCAGTTCTTC. Residues: CASSFIAGGLNEQFF.

The chain joins TRBV6-6 to TRBJ2-5, with TRBD2 identical over 7 bases. This CDR3 contains 19 residues. In germline, CDR1 is MNHNY, CDR2 SVGAGI (reference sequence). V trimming: 2 bases; J trimming: 5 bases; junction bases outside the gene matches: 20. As DNA, the CDR3 is TGTGCCAGCAGTTACATCCCTGGGGGAGTGGCGGGAGTAGTCGAGACCCAGTACTTC. It encodes CASSYIPGGVAGVVETQYF.

The V and J genes are TRBV28 and TRBJ2-3; tentatively, D is TRBD2 (6 bases). The CDR3 spans 13 residues. Deletions cut 5 bases from V and 5 bases from J, with 11 bases between. Germline lookup yields CDR1 MDHEN and CDR2 SYDVKM. The CDR3 DNA reads as TGTGCCAGCAGTCCGGAGGGCCGAGATACGCAGTATTTT. Protein product: CASSPEGRDTQYF.

This clonotype was observed many times. The chain is built from TRBV20-1 and TRBJ2-2, with D possibly matching TRBD1 (6 bases). Looked up from germline, CDR1 is DFQATT and CDR2 is SNEGSKA (reference sequence). This CDR3 is built from 16 residues. V shed 0 bases and J shed 2 bases, with 13 bases lying between them. The CDR3 DNA follows: TGCAGTGCTAGAGAAGGGACACTAAGAAACACCGGGGAGCTGTTTTTT. Translated, it gives CSAREGTLRNTGELFF.

This clonotype was detected many times. The chain couples TRBV7-2 to TRBJ2-1; D gene unclear. Deletions cut 5 bases from V and 5 bases from J, with 7 bases between. The CDR3 is 12 residues long. The germline gives CDR1 SGHTA, CDR2 FQGNSA. CDR3 region: CASSLRNNEQFF. CDR3 sequence (DNA): TGTGCCAGCAGCCTTAGGAACAATGAGCAGTTCTTC. Using reference TRBV7-2 and TRBJ2-1 for the parts outside the CDR3, the full variable domain is GAGVSQSPSNKVTEKGKDVELRCDPISGHTALYWYRQSLGQGLEFLIYFQGNSAPDKSGLPSDRFSAERTGGSVSTLTIQRTQQEDSAVYLCASSLRNNEQFFGPGTRLTVL.

Many counts were recorded for this clonotype. The chain is built from TRBV5-1 and TRBJ1-2; possibly TRBD1 for D (6 bases). The V end lost 2 bases, the J end lost 0 bases, and 8 bases lay between the germline ends. The germline CDR1 and CDR2 sequences are SGHRS and YFSETQ. This CDR3 has 14 amino acids. The CDR3 DNA sequence: TGCGCCAGCAGCTTAGACAGGCCTAACTATGGCTACACCTTC. Translation gives CASSLDRPNYGYTF.